This T cell receptor (beta chain) was obtained from a study of CD8 T cells in Susac syndrome. The RNA input was roughly 0.45 to 1 ug, and it was reverse transcribed with random hexamers. An immunoSEQ multiplex PCR generated amplified TCR beta CDR3 products spanning 54 Vbeta and 13 Jbeta. TCRdb re-derived calls from the immunoSEQ multiplex PCR reads in MiXCR, one entry per CDR3 protein. Here the sample spans around 200,000 distinct CDR3 sequences, more than 85% being singletons. Blood CD8+ and CD4+ T cells underwent high-throughput TCR beta sequencing. Both CD4+ and CD8+ T cells were negatively isolated, and TEMRA cells underwent FACS enrichment. The CDR3 consists of 14 residues. The V and J ends lost 5 bases and 4 bases, in that order; junction bases with no gene match: 6. Germline V gene data show CDR1 as SEHNR and CDR2 as FQNEAQ (reference sequence).

Material: CD8+ T cells from PBMCs. The chain links TRBV7-9 to TRBJ2-7; 9 bases match TRBD1. The sequence was collected from a human donor with multiple sclerosis. The CDR3: CASSARTGAYEQYF. Written as DNA, the CDR3 is TGTGCCAGCAGCGCTCGGACAGGGGCTTACGAGCAGTACTTC.